Listed below are T cell receptor beta chains from one sample, sequenced in a study of cytotoxic CD8 clonotypes in ibrutinib-treated CLL. Profiled with immunoSEQ multiplex PCR; TCRdb holds only in-frame clones, not every one. Of approximately 90,000 clones detected, 70% to 80% appear once; the ten largest clones hold 20% to 25%. Sample: PBMCs, taken after 24 months of ibrutinib treatment. The receptors derive from a human donor with chronic lymphocytic leukemia. Each CDR3 is given with its conserved first and last residue. A D gene is named only where the DNA matches it firmly. Size is stated for part of the rows, as once, few or many counts, or as a class when the clone is expanded.

CDR3 DNA: TGTGCCATCAGTCAAACGGGACTAGCGGGGAACAATGAGCAGTTCTTC
CDR3 protein: CAISQTGLAGNNEQFF
J gene: TRBJ2-1
clone size: few
V gene: TRBV10-3
D gene: TRBD2

CDR3 DNA: TGTGCCAGCAGCTTGGTTCCCAGGGGGTCAGGTCAGCCCCAGCATTTT
CDR3 protein: CASSLVPRGSGQPQHF
J gene: TRBJ1-5
clone size: .
V gene: TRBV5-5
D gene: TRBD1

CDR3 DNA: TGTGCCTGGAGTGTAGCAGGTTTGTCTGAAAAACTGTTTTTT
CDR3 protein: CAWSVAGLSEKLFF
J gene: TRBJ1-4
clone size: .
V gene: TRBV30
D gene: .

CDR3 DNA: TGTGCCAGCAGCTTGGTTGGGGGCACCTACGAGCAGTACTTC
CDR3 protein: CASSLVGGTYEQYF
J gene: TRBJ2-7
clone size: .
V gene: TRBV5-6
D gene: .

CDR3 DNA: TGTGCCAGCACCGACTCTGGGGCCAACGTCCTGACTTTC
CDR3 protein: CASTDSGANVLTF
J gene: TRBJ2-6
clone size: .
V gene: TRBV11-2
D gene: .

CDR3 DNA: TGTGCCAGCAGCTTTCGACTAGCGGGATACAATGAGCAGTTCTTC
CDR3 protein: CASSFRLAGYNEQFF
J gene: TRBJ2-1
clone size: .
V gene: TRBV7-7
D gene: TRBD2

CDR3 DNA: TGTGCCAGCAGCCGCCCAGGCCGCAACGAGCAGTACTTC
CDR3 protein: CASSRPGRNEQYF
J gene: TRBJ2-7
clone size: .
V gene: TRBV11-2
D gene: .

CDR3 DNA: TGCGCCAGCAGCTTGGGGGGACAGGTCAACACCGGGGAGCTGTTTTTT
CDR3 protein: CASSLGGQVNTGELFF
J gene: TRBJ2-2
clone size: few
V gene: TRBV5-1
D gene: TRBD1

CDR3 DNA: TGTGCCAGTAGTATTGGGACAGGGTCCGGGTACACTGAAGCTTTCTTT
CDR3 protein: CASSIGTGSGYTEAFF
J gene: TRBJ1-1
clone size: .
V gene: TRBV19
D gene: TRBD1

CDR3 DNA: TGTGCCAGCTCACCACAAACAGGTGGACAAGAGACCCAGTACTTC
CDR3 protein: CASSPQTGGQETQYF
J gene: TRBJ2-5
clone size: .
V gene: TRBV18
D gene: .

CDR3 DNA: TGTGCCAGCAGAGCCCCATTTGCGGGCACCGGGGAGCTGTTTTTT
CDR3 protein: CASRAPFAGTGELFF
J gene: TRBJ2-2
clone size: .
V gene: TRBV28
D gene: .

CDR3 DNA: TGTGCCAGCAGCTTCCCTGGGGCTCCCGGGCTCAATGAGCAGTTCTTC
CDR3 protein: CASSFPGAPGLNEQFF
J gene: TRBJ2-1
clone size: .
V gene: TRBV7-6
D gene: .

CDR3 DNA: TGTGCCAGCAGCTGGACCGGGGTTGAAGCTTTCTTT
CDR3 protein: CASSWTGVEAFF
J gene: TRBJ1-1
clone size: .
V gene: TRBV6-1
D gene: .

CDR3 DNA: TGCGCCAGCAGTGAGAGAGGGGCTAATGAAAAACTGTTTTTT
CDR3 protein: CASSERGANEKLFF
J gene: TRBJ1-4
clone size: .
V gene: TRBV10-2
D gene: .

CDR3 DNA: TGTGCCAGTAGTATAGGACGGGCGAGCCCTACCTATACGCAGTATTTT
CDR3 protein: CASSIGRASPTYTQYF
J gene: TRBJ2-3
clone size: .
V gene: TRBV19
D gene: .

CDR3 DNA: TGTGCCAGCAGCTTCTTTGGGGCCGGAATTGGACAGCCCCAGCATTTT
CDR3 protein: CASSFFGAGIGQPQHF
J gene: TRBJ1-5
clone size: .
V gene: TRBV7-2
D gene: .

CDR3 DNA: TGTGCCACTGGACAGGGGGCCTACGAGCAGTACTTC
CDR3 protein: CATGQGAYEQYF
J gene: TRBJ2-7
clone size: .
V gene: TRBV19
D gene: TRBD1

CDR3 DNA: TGTGCCAGCAGCGGGACAGAGCTCACTGAAGCTTTCTTT
CDR3 protein: CASSGTELTEAFF
J gene: TRBJ1-1
clone size: .
V gene: TRBV9
D gene: .

CDR3 DNA: TGTGCCAGCAGTGAACTGACAGGGGGGCGACGGGGAGCTTTCTTT
CDR3 protein: CASSELTGGRRGAFF
J gene: TRBJ1-1
clone size: .
V gene: TRBV2
D gene: TRBD1

CDR3 DNA: TGTGCCAGCAGTGGACCCGGGACAGGGCCTAAAGAGTACTTC
CDR3 protein: CASSGPGTGPKEYF
J gene: TRBJ2-7
clone size: .
V gene: TRBV25-1
D gene: TRBD1

CDR3 DNA: TGTGCCAGCACCCTACACGGGACAGGCTCTGGGGCCAACGTCCTGACTTTC
CDR3 protein: CASTLHGTGSGANVLTF
J gene: TRBJ2-6
clone size: .
V gene: TRBV6-4
D gene: TRBD1

CDR3 DNA: TGTGCCAGCAGCCAAGCGGACCAGGCGACCCAGTACTTC
CDR3 protein: CASSQADQATQYF
J gene: TRBJ2-5
clone size: .
V gene: TRBV14
D gene: .

CDR3 DNA: TGTGCCAGCAGCGGACCAGGGACAAGCCACGAGCAGTACTTC
CDR3 protein: CASSGPGTSHEQYF
J gene: TRBJ2-7
clone size: .
V gene: TRBV28
D gene: .

CDR3 DNA: TGCGCCAGCAGCTTGGCCCCACTAGCGGGAGCCACAGATACGCAGTATTTT
CDR3 protein: CASSLAPLAGATDTQYF
J gene: TRBJ2-3
clone size: .
V gene: TRBV5-1
D gene: TRBD2

CDR3 DNA: TGTGCCAGCGGAGTCTCCCTCTACGAGCAGTACTTC
CDR3 protein: CASGVSLYEQYF
J gene: TRBJ2-7
clone size: .
V gene: TRBV2
D gene: .

CDR3 DNA: TGTGCCAGCAGCTTTAGCGGTGTAGGGGGCGGAGATACGCAGTATTTT
CDR3 protein: CASSFSGVGGGDTQYF
J gene: TRBJ2-3
clone size: .
V gene: TRBV7-8
D gene: .

CDR3 DNA: TGCGCCAGCAGCTTGGCCGGGCAGAACTATGGCTACACCTTC
CDR3 protein: CASSLAGQNYGYTF
J gene: TRBJ1-2
clone size: .
V gene: TRBV5-1
D gene: .

CDR3 DNA: TGCAGCGTTGACGGGGCCGGGGGGGCCACTAATGAAAAACTGTTTTTT
CDR3 protein: CSVDGAGGATNEKLFF
J gene: TRBJ1-4
clone size: few
V gene: TRBV29-1
D gene: .

CDR3 DNA: TGTGCCAGCAGTTTATCGCCAAATCGAGGCTTCCAGTACTTC
CDR3 protein: CASSLSPNRGFQYF
J gene: TRBJ2-5
clone size: few
V gene: TRBV27
D gene: .

CDR3 DNA: TGTGCCAGCTTAACGATAGCCAAAAACATTCAGTACTTC
CDR3 protein: CASLTIAKNIQYF
J gene: TRBJ2-4
clone size: .
V gene: TRBV6-1
D gene: .

CDR3 DNA: TGTGCCAGTAGACAGGGGGCGGGGAACACCGGGGAGCTGTTTTTT
CDR3 protein: CASRQGAGNTGELFF
J gene: TRBJ2-2
clone size: many
V gene: TRBV19
D gene: TRBD1

CDR3 DNA: TGTGCCAGCAGCTTGGCCCCGGGACTAGCGGCTACAGATACGCAGTATTTT
CDR3 protein: CASSLAPGLAATDTQYF
J gene: TRBJ2-3
clone size: .
V gene: TRBV5-4
D gene: TRBD2

CDR3 DNA: TGTGCCAGCAGCACCCGGGACGGCCCCTACGAGCAGTACTTC
CDR3 protein: CASSTRDGPYEQYF
J gene: TRBJ2-7
clone size: .
V gene: TRBV7-2
D gene: .

CDR3 DNA: TGTGCCAGCTCACCACCGAGGCGACACAGCCTCCTTTACTCTGGAAACACCATATATTTT
CDR3 protein: CASSPPRRHSLLYSGNTIYF
J gene: TRBJ1-3
clone size: .
V gene: TRBV18
D gene: .

CDR3 DNA: TGTGCCAGTCTGGATTTTACTGAAGCTTTCTTT
CDR3 protein: CASLDFTEAFF
J gene: TRBJ1-1
clone size: many
V gene: TRBV19
D gene: .

CDR3 DNA: TGCGCCAGCAGCCTTAGAAATAGCAATGAGCAGTTCTTC
CDR3 protein: CASSLRNSNEQFF
J gene: TRBJ2-1
clone size: .
V gene: TRBV4-1
D gene: .

CDR3 DNA: TGTGCCAGTAGTATTCAAAGGGGCCCAGCCAAAAACATTCAGTACTTC
CDR3 protein: CASSIQRGPAKNIQYF
J gene: TRBJ2-4
clone size: .
V gene: TRBV19
D gene: .

CDR3 DNA: TGTGCCAGCAGCCCCAGGGGGGACTCCTACGAGCAGTACTTC
CDR3 protein: CASSPRGDSYEQYF
J gene: TRBJ2-7
clone size: .
V gene: TRBV6-1
D gene: .

CDR3 DNA: TGTGCCAGCAGGGAGGGGACACCCGATTACGAGCAGTACTTC
CDR3 protein: CASREGTPDYEQYF
J gene: TRBJ2-7
clone size: .
V gene: TRBV6-1
D gene: .

CDR3 DNA: TGTGCCAGCAGCTTAAGGGGACAGGGGGCCGATGGCTACACCTTC
CDR3 protein: CASSLRGQGADGYTF
J gene: TRBJ1-2
clone size: .
V gene: TRBV7-2
D gene: TRBD1

CDR3 DNA: TGTGCCAGCTCACCACCGCAGGGTAGGACAGATACGCAGTATTTT
CDR3 protein: CASSPPQGRTDTQYF
J gene: TRBJ2-3
clone size: .
V gene: TRBV18
D gene: .

CDR3 DNA: TGTGCCAGCAGTTGGACAGGGAATCAGCCCCAGCATTTT
CDR3 protein: CASSWTGNQPQHF
J gene: TRBJ1-5
clone size: .
V gene: TRBV28
D gene: TRBD1

CDR3 DNA: TGTGCCTGGGGGGAATTGGATACGCAGTATTTT
CDR3 protein: CAWGELDTQYF
J gene: TRBJ2-3
clone size: few
V gene: TRBV30
D gene: .

CDR3 DNA: TGCGCCAGCAGCACGGGACAGGGAAGTTGGTCCGGCTACACCTTC
CDR3 protein: CASSTGQGSWSGYTF
J gene: TRBJ1-2
clone size: .
V gene: TRBV5-1
D gene: TRBD1

CDR3 DNA: TGTGCCAGCAGCTTAGAAGGACAGGGACCCCCGGTTCATTTT
CDR3 protein: CASSLEGQGPPVHF
J gene: TRBJ1-5
clone size: .
V gene: TRBV7-2
D gene: TRBD1

CDR3 DNA: TGTGCCAGCAGTGACCGACAGGCACTTCAGCCCCAGCATTTT
CDR3 protein: CASSDRQALQPQHF
J gene: TRBJ1-5
clone size: .
V gene: TRBV27
D gene: .

CDR3 DNA: TGTGCCAGCAGTGAGGGGAGGCGGAGCAACTACAATGAGCAGTTCTTC
CDR3 protein: CASSEGRRSNYNEQFF
J gene: TRBJ2-1
clone size: .
V gene: TRBV2
D gene: .

CDR3 DNA: TGTGCCTGGACCGGGACAGGGAACTCCTATAATTCACCCCTCCACTTT
CDR3 protein: CAWTGTGNSYNSPLHF
J gene: TRBJ1-6
clone size: .
V gene: TRBV30
D gene: TRBD1

CDR3 DNA: TGTGCCAGCAAGTTGGAGTCGGCTGGAAACACCATATATTTT
CDR3 protein: CASKLESAGNTIYF
J gene: TRBJ1-3
clone size: .
V gene: TRBV2
D gene: .

CDR3 DNA: TGTGCCAGCACCCCCGGTGGGCTAGCGGGAGGGCTCGATACGCAGTATTTT
CDR3 protein: CASTPGGLAGGLDTQYF
J gene: TRBJ2-3
clone size: .
V gene: TRBV27
D gene: TRBD2

CDR3 DNA: TGTGCCAGCAGTTCTCTGGCATTTGGAAACACCATATATTTT
CDR3 protein: CASSSLAFGNTIYF
J gene: TRBJ1-3
clone size: .
V gene: TRBV13
D gene: .

CDR3 DNA: TGTGCCAGCAGTCCTGGGACAGGGGGCAACGAGCAGTACTTC
CDR3 protein: CASSPGTGGNEQYF
J gene: TRBJ2-7
clone size: few
V gene: TRBV27
D gene: TRBD1

CDR3 DNA: TGCGCCAACAGCCAAGATAAGGGTGTGAGAGAGCAGTACTTC
CDR3 protein: CANSQDKGVREQYF
J gene: TRBJ2-7
clone size: .
V gene: TRBV4-3
D gene: .

CDR3 DNA: TGCAGCGCAAAGACTAGCACAGATACGCAGTATTTT
CDR3 protein: CSAKTSTDTQYF
J gene: TRBJ2-3
clone size: .
V gene: TRBV29-1
D gene: .

CDR3 DNA: TGTGCCAGCTCACCGCAGGAGGGGGCTTATGAAAAACTGTTTTTT
CDR3 protein: CASSPQEGAYEKLFF
J gene: TRBJ1-4
clone size: .
V gene: TRBV18
D gene: TRBD1

CDR3 DNA: TGTGCCAGCAGTTACTCTGGCGGGAGTTCCTACAATGAGCAGTTCTTC
CDR3 protein: CASSYSGGSSYNEQFF
J gene: TRBJ2-1
clone size: .
V gene: TRBV6-5
D gene: TRBD2